Presented here are 7 T cell receptor beta chains from one specimen sequenced in a study of technical replicates of blood from a few donors. Libraries were prepared by immunoSEQ multiplex PCR; TCRdb keeps only in-frame clonotypes and omits some of them. The table records roughly 87,000 clones, roughly nine tenths of them present only once. Sequencing input: T cells isolated from PBMCs. Receptors originate from a human donor in good health.

This clone was found a few times. The rearrangement links TRBV5-4 to TRBJ1-4, with D unclear. The CDR3 is 12 amino acids. The V gene lost 3 bases and the J gene lost 8 bases, with 8 bases spanning the gap. CDR1 is SGHNT, CDR2 YYREEE, per germline (reference sequence). Here the CDR3 reads CASSSRGEKLFF. CDR3 DNA: TGTGCCAGCAGCTCCCGCGGGGAAAAACTGTTTTTT.

The chain joins TRBV5-8 to TRBJ1-1; 7 nucleotides agree with TRBD1. Germline trimming cut 0 bases from V and 3 bases from J; bases unmatched to any gene: 5. This CDR3 has 15 amino acids. Germline-derived CDR1 and CDR2 are SGHTS and YDEGEE. The CDR3 loop reads CASSLATTGDTEAFF. CDR3 nucleotide sequence: TGTGCCAGCAGCTTGGCCACAACAGGGGACACTGAAGCTTTCTTT.

The chain combines TRBV5-1 with TRBJ2-7; 7 bases line up with TRBD1. Germline V CDR1 and CDR2: SGHRS, YFSETQ. Trimming cost V 0 bases and J 3 bases; bases outside gene matches: 3. This CDR3 contains 14 residues. In DNA form, the CDR3 reads TGCGCCAGCAGCTTGGAACAGGGGTTCTACGAGCAGTACTTC. Translating gives CASSLEQGFYEQYF.

The J gene is TRBJ1-4, the V gene TRBV19; tentatively, D is TRBD1 (6 bases). V was pared by 3 bases and J by 2 bases, with 13 bases between. The CDR3 sequence is 16 residues long. Germline lookup yields CDR1 LNHDA and CDR2 SQIVND (reference sequence). CDR3 loop: CASSIGRTETNEKLFF. In nucleotides, the CDR3 is TGTGCCAGTAGTATCGGTAGGACAGAGACTAATGAAAAACTGTTTTTT. The full variable domain, rest sourced from reference TRBV19 and TRBJ1-4, is DGGITQSPKYLFRKEGQNVTLSCEQNLNHDAMYWYRQDPGQGLRLIYYSQIVNDFQKGDIAEGYSVSREKKESFPLTVTSAQKNPTAFYLCASSIGRTETNEKLFFGSGTQLSVL.

The chain employs TRBV19 and TRBJ1-1; D is unresolved. CDR3 length equals 12 residues. Trimming shortened V by 5 bases and J by 5 bases, and 9 bases separated the two germline ends. Per the germline V gene, CDR1 is LNHDA and CDR2 is SQIVND (reference sequence). CDR3 region: CASSARKTEAFF. DNA of the CDR3: TGTGCCAGTAGTGCTAGAAAGACTGAAGCTTTCTTT.

This rearrangement joins TRBV30 to TRBJ2-7; D remains unclear. CDR1 is GTSNPN, CDR2 SVGIG, per germline (reference sequence). CDR3 length: 13 amino acids. V lost 1 base and J lost 2, with 9 bases in between. The CDR3 bases are TGTGCCTGGAGTGGCTATACGACCTACGAGCAGTACTTC. Translated, it gives CAWSGYTTYEQYF.

The rearrangement joins TRBV11-3 to TRBJ2-3; the match to TRBD1 covers 8 bases. Germline CDR1 and CDR2: SGHNT and YENEEA. The CDR3 covers 16 residues. J lost 5 bases, V lost 1 base, and 8 bases had no gene match. CDR3 coding DNA: TGTGCCAGCAGCTTAGGGTTGTCAGGGGGCCTAGATACGCAGTATTTT. Its protein is CASSLGLSGGLDTQYF.